This T cell receptor (beta chain) was sequenced during a study of T cell repertoires in cytomegalovirus infection. Overall study context: The authors relied on CMV epitopes, both recently identified HLA-C-restricted and well-studied HLA-B-restricted. In public TCR beta signatures, there were indications of both CMV infection and matching HLA type.

TCRdb used MiXCR to reprocess the reads, holding one entry per CDR3 protein. Of approximately 730,000 distinct CDR3 sequences listed, approximately 32% were seen once; the top ten hold around 13%. There are 16 residues in the CDR3. The V gene lost 1 base and the J gene lost 4 bases, with 13 bases spanning the gap. Germline values: CDR1 MGHRA, CDR2 YSYEKL. This clonotype was seen just once. Antigen: not known. Whole-study findings and limits: Clonotypes of TCR beta that were HLA-C-restricted and CMV-specific dominated the ex vivo response.

The receptor was derived from a human donor in good health (CMV status not recorded). Some clones in this sample may be carry-over from other donors' samples. Sequenced here: cultured CD8+ T cells from PBMCs, sampled from culture after CMV antigen stimulation. The chain joins TRBV4-1 to TRBJ2-2; D is undetermined. This CDR3 is CASSQGALPGTGELFF. CDR3 DNA: TGCGCCAGCAGCCAAGGGGCCCTCCCGGGCACCGGGGAGCTGTTTTTT.